The 13 T cell receptor beta chains in this list originate from one sample, sequenced in a study of OX40 agonist ivuxolimab in advanced cancers. The data were produced by immunoSEQ multiplex PCR, yet TCRdb's version contains in-frame clones alone and is incomplete. The table has around 19,000 clones, over 65% seen once. The sample consisted of CD4+ or CD8+ T cells sorted from blood, taken in a trial of the OX40 agonist ivuxolimab. Receptors originate from an adult with an advanced solid tumor such as melanoma, head and neck, liver or kidney cancer.

This clone was seen only a few times. The chain joins TRBV18 to TRBJ1-3; no definite D call. The CDR3 has 16 residues. V lost 3 bases to trimming and J lost 1 base, with 13 bases between them. Germline CDR1 KGHSH, CDR2 LQKENI. The CDR3 sequence is CASSPQSGGSGNTIYF. CDR3 DNA: TGTGCCAGCTCACCTCAGTCGGGAGGTTCTGGAAACACCATATATTTT.

This chain's CDR3 is CASSITGGDTQYF. The CDR3 DNA sequence: TGTGCCAGTAGTATTACGGGGGGAGATACGCAGTATTTT. The chain links TRBV19 to TRBJ2-3; 7 bases are shared with TRBD2. The J segment lost 5 bases and the V segment lost 3 bases, leaving 2 bases of the junction unmatched. Germline loops: CDR1 LNHDA, CDR2 SQIVND (reference sequence). CDR3 size: 13 residues.

This clone was detected once. The rearrangement links TRBV6-5 to TRBJ2-7; 10 bases agree with TRBD2. Trimming took 2 bases from V and 3 from J; bases not matched to a gene: 4. Germline CDR1 and CDR2: MNHEY and SVGAGI. CDR3 length equals 15 residues. CDR3 loop: CASSYPSGSHYEQYF. CDR3 coding DNA: TGTGCCAGCAGTTACCCTAGCGGGAGCCACTACGAGCAGTACTTC.

The V call is TRBV4-2, the J call TRBJ2-2; tentatively, D is TRBD1 or TRBD2 (6 bases each). Trimming cost V 4 bases and J 0 bases, with 18 bases left between them. CDR3 length: 18 amino acids. Germline V lookup: CDR1 LGHNA, CDR2 YNFKEQ. The CDR3 bases are TGTGCCAGCAGCCTCCCCTCGTGGGGGGCTTCGAACACCGGGGAGCTGTTTTTT. Translated: CASSLPSWGASNTGELFF.

The V and J genes are TRBV29-1 and TRBJ1-1; D might be TRBD1 (6 bases). This CDR3 has 13 amino acids. V lost 3 bases and J lost 5, with 13 bases in between. Germline loops: CDR1 SQVTM, CDR2 ANQGSEA. CDR3 DNA: TGCAGCGTTGAGGAGGGGGGACGGACTGAAGCTTTCTTT. It yields the protein CSVEEGGRTEAFF.

The V gene is TRBV19, the J gene TRBJ1-4; maybe TRBD1 (5 bases). V was trimmed by 7 bases and J by 8 bases, leaving 14 bases between them. Germline V lookup: CDR1 LNHDA, CDR2 SQIVND (reference sequence). The CDR3 has 13 residues. As DNA, the CDR3 is TGTGCCAGTACCGCTCGCGGGGGGGAAAAACTGTTTTTT. It codes for CASTARGGEKLFF.

The V and J genes are TRBV29-1 and TRBJ2-1, with a tentative D call TRBD2 (5 bases). Between the trimmed V and J ends, which lost 1 base and 3 bases, there was a span of 13 bases. Germline V gene sequence: CDR1 SQVTM, CDR2 ANQGSEA. The CDR3 is made up of 15 amino acids. CDR3 nucleotides: TGCAGCGTTGAAGCCCCGGGAAGATTCTACAATGAGCAGTTCTTC. As protein: CSVEAPGRFYNEQFF.

The chain joins TRBV5-1 to TRBJ2-7, with 10 bases lining up with TRBD2. The germline CDR1 and CDR2 sequences are SGHRS and YFSETQ. The CDR3 consists of 14 residues. Germline trimming cut 1 base from V and 7 bases from J; bases unmatched to any gene: 5. CDR3 loop: CASSLSSGRGEQYF. The DNA of the CDR3 is TGCGCCAGCAGCTTGTCTAGCGGGAGAGGAGAGCAGTACTTC.

In regard to this clone: The junction does not match germline at one end; this may be a read error. The chain joins TRBV7-3 to TRBJ2-3, with 9 bases aligning to TRBD1. This CDR3 comprises 14 residues. Germline assignment: CDR1 SGHTA and CDR2 FQGTGA. In nucleotides, the CDR3 is TGTGCCAGCAGCATTACAGGGGGCACGGATACGCAGTATTTT. Protein: CASSITGGTDTQYF.

V is TRBV21-1 and J is TRBJ2-1; whether TRBD2, the table's D call, matches the DNA was not checked. TRBV21-1 is described as a pseudogene. The CDR3 runs to 13 residues. The CDR3 here is CARRLAGGNEQFF. DNA for the CDR3: TGTGCCAGACGACTAGCGGGAGGCAATGAGCAGTTCTTC.

This clone was counted a single time. The chain uses TRBV6-5 and TRBJ1-2; no definite D call. The CDR3 runs to 12 residues. Germline loops: CDR1 MNHEY, CDR2 SVGAGI. The V end lost 6 bases, the J end lost 5 bases, and 10 bases lay between the germline ends. In nucleotides, the CDR3 is TGTGCCAGCAGCCAGTCTGTATATGGCTACACCTTC. It encodes CASSQSVYGYTF.

The chain uses TRBV6-5 and TRBJ1-2; 8 bases fit TRBD1. Trimming at V came to 8 bases and at J to 3 bases, leaving 5 bases not matched to a gene. The CDR3 contains 13 residues. Germline V gene data show CDR1 as MNHEY and CDR2 as SVGAGI. The CDR3 DNA is TGTGCCAGCGGGGACAGGAGGTACTATGGCTACACCTTC. This encodes CASGDRRYYGYTF.

The chain uses TRBV18 and TRBJ2-1, with 14 positions matching TRBD2. V shed 3 bases and J 6 bases; nucleotides not matched to a gene: 4. CDR1 is KGHSH and CDR2 is LQKENI in the germline V gene. The CDR3 loop spans 16 amino acids. The CDR3 DNA reads TGTGCCAGCTCACCTGGGACTAGCGGGGGAGTCAATGAGCAGTTCTTC. Translation gives CASSPGTSGGVNEQFF.